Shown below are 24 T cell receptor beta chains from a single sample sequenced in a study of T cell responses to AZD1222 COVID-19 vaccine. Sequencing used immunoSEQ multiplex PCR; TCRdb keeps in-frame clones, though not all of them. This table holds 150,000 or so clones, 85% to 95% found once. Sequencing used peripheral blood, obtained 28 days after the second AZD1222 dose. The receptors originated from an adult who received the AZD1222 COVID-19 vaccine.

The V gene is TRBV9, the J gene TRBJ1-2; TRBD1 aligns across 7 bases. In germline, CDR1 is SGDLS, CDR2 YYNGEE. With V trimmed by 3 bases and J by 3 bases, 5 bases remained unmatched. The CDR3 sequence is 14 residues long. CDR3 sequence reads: CASSAGQVDYGYTF. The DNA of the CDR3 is TGTGCCAGCAGCGCAGGACAGGTGGACTATGGCTACACCTTC.

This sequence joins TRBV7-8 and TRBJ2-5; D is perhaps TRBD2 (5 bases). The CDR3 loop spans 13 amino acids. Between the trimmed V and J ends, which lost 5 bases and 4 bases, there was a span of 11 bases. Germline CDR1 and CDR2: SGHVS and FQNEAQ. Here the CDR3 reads CASSRGAVETQYF. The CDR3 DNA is TGTGCCAGCAGCCGGGGAGCAGTAGAGACCCAGTACTTC.

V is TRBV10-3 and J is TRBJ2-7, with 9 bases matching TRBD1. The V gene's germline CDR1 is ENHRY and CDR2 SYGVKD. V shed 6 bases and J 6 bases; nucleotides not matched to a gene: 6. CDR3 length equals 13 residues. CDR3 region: CAIRRTGEPEQYF. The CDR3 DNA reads TGTGCCATCAGGAGGACAGGGGAACCCGAGCAGTACTTC.

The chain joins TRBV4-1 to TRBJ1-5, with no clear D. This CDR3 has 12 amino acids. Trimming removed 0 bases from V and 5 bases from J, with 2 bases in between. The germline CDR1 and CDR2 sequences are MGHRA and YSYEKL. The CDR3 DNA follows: TGCGCCAGCAGCCAAGAGGATCAGCCCCAGCATTTT. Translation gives CASSQEDQPQHF.

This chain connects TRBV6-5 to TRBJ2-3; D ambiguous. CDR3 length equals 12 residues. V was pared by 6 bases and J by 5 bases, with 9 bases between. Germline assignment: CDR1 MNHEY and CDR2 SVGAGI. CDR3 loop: CASSLDGDTQYF. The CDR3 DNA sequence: TGTGCCAGCAGCCTGGACGGAGATACGCAGTATTTT.

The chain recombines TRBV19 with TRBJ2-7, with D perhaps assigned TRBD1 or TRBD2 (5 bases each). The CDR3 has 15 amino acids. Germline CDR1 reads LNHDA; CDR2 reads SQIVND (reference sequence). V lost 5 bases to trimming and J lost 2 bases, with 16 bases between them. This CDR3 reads CASSSGPSYAYEQYF. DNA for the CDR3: TGTGCCAGTAGTTCGGGACCCTCCTACGCCTACGAGCAGTACTTC.

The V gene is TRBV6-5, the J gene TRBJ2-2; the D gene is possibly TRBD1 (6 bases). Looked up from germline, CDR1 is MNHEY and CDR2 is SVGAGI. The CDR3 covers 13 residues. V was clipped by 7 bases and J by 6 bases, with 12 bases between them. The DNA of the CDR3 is TGTGCCAGCACCTATAACAGGGCCGGGGAGCTGTTTTTT. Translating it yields CASTYNRAGELFF.

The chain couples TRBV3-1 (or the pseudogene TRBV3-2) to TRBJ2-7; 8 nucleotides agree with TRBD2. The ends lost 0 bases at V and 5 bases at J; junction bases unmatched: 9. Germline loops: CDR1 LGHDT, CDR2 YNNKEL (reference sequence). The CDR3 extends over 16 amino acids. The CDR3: CASSQDRGGEEDEQYF. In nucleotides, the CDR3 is TGTGCCAGCAGCCAAGATCGGGGGGGCGAGGAGGACGAGCAGTACTTC.

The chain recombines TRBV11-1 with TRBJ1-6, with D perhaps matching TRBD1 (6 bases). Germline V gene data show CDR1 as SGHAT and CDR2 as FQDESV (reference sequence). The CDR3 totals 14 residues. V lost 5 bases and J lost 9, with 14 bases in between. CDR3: CASSLRGGGSPLHF. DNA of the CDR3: TGTGCCAGCAGCCTCAGGGGAGGAGGTTCACCCCTCCACTTT. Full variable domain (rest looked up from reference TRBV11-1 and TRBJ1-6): EAEVAQSPRYKITEKSQAVAFWCDPISGHATLYWYRQILGQGPELLVQFQDESVVDDSQLPKDRFSAERLKGVDSTLKIQPAELGDSAMYLCASSLRGGGSPLHFGNGTRLTVT.

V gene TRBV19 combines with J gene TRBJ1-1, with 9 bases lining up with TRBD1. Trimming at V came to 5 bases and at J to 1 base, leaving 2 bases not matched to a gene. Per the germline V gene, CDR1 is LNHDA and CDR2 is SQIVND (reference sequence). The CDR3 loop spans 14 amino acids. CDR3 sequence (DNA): TGTGCCAGTAGTCGGGACAGGGAGAACACTGAAGCTTTCTTT. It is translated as CASSRDRENTEAFF.

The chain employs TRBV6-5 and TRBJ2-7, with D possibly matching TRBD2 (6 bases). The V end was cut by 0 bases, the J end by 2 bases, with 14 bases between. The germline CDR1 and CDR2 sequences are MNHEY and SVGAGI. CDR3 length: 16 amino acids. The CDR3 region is CASSYSIAGLTYEQYF. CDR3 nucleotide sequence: TGTGCCAGCAGTTACTCGATTGCGGGGCTCACCTACGAGCAGTACTTC.

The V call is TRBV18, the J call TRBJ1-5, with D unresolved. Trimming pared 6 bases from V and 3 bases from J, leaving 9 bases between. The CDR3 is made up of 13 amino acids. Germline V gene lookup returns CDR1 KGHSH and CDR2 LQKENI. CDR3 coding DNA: TGTGCCAGCTCGCAAAGGGCCAATCAGCCCCAGCATTTT. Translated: CASSQRANQPQHF. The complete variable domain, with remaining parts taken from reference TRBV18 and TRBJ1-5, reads NAGVMQNPRHLVRRRGQEARLRCSPMKGHSHVYWYRQLPEEGLKFMVYLQKENIIDESGMPKERFSAEFPKEGPSILRIQQVVRGDSAAYFCASSQRANQPQHFGDGTRLSIL.

CDR3 nucleotides: TGTGCCAGCAGTTTTGCGGGGCAGGCTGGAAACACCATATATTTT. Protein: CASSFAGQAGNTIYF. This chain joins TRBV27 and TRBJ1-3; tentative D call: TRBD1 (5 bases). In germline, CDR1 is MNHEY, CDR2 SMNVEV (reference sequence). The CDR3 contains 15 residues. V dropped 3 bases and J dropped 2 bases, with 11 bases sitting between them.

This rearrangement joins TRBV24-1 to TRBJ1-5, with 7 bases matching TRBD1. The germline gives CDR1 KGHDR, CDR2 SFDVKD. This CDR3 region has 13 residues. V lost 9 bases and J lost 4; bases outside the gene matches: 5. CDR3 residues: CATQWDSNQPQHF. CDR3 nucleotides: TGTGCCACCCAATGGGACAGTAATCAGCCCCAGCATTTT.

The CDR3 loop reads CASSLIQKSYNEQFF. Written as DNA, the CDR3 is TGTGCCAGCAGCTTAATCCAGAAATCATACAATGAGCAGTTCTTC. This sequence joins TRBV7-9 and TRBJ2-1, with unresolved D. Germline V gene sequence: CDR1 SEHNR, CDR2 FQNEAQ (reference sequence). The CDR3 runs to 15 residues. Trimming stripped 2 bases from V and 4 bases from J, with 12 bases between.

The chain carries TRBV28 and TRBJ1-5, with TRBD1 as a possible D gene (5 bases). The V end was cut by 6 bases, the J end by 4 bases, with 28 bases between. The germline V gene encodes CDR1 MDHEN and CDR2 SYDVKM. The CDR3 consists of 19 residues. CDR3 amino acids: CASSLAIIWGGDGNQPQHF. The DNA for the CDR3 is TGTGCCAGCAGCCTAGCCATAATTTGGGGAGGGGATGGGAATCAGCCCCAGCATTTT.

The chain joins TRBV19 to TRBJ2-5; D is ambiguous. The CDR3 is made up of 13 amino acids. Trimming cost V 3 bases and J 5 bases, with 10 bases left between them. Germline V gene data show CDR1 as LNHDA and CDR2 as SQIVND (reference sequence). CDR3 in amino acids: CASSILVSETQYF. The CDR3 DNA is TGTGCCAGTAGTATCCTAGTGTCGGAGACCCAGTACTTC.

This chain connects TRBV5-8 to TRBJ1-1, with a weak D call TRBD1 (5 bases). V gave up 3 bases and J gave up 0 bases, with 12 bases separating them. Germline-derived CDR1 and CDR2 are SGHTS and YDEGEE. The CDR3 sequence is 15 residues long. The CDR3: CASSYGTVMNTEAFF. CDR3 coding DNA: TGTGCCAGCAGCTATGGGACGGTCATGAACACTGAAGCTTTCTTT. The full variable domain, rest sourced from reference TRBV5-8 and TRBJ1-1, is EAGVTQSPTHLIKTRGQQATLRCSPISGHTSVYWYQQALGLGLQFLLWYDEGEERNRGNFPPRFSGRQFPNYSSELNVNALELEDSALYLCASSYGTVMNTEAFFGQGTRLTVV.

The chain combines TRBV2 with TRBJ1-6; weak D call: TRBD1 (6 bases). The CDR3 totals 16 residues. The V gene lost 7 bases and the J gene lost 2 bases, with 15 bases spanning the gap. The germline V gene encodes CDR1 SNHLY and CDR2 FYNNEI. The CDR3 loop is CASMRGEVPYNSPLHF. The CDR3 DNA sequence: TGTGCCAGCATGAGGGGGGAGGTCCCCTATAATTCACCCCTCCACTTT.

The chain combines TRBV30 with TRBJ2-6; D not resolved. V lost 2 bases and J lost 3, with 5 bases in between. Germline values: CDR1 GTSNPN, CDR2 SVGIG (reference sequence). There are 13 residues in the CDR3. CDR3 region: CAWSKSGANVLTF. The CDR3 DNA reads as TGTGCCTGGAGTAAGAGTGGGGCCAACGTCCTGACTTTC.

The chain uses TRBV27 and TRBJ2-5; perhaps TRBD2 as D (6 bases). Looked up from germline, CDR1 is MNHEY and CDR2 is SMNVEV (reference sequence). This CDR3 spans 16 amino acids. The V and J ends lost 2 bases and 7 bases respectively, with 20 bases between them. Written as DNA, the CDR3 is TGTGCCAGCAGTTTAGGCCCATACGGCGGGGTGGGGACCCAGTACTTC. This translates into CASSLGPYGGVGTQYF.

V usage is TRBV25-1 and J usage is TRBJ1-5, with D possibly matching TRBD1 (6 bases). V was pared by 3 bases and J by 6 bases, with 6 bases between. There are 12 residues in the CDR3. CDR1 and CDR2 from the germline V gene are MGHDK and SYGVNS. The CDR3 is CASSDRGQPQHF. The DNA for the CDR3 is TGTGCCAGCAGTGACAGGGGTCAGCCCCAGCATTTT.

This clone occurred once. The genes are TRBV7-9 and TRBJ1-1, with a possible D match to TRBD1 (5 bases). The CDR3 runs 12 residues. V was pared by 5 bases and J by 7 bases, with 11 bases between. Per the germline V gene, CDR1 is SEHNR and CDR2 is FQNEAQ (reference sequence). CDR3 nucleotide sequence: TGTGCCAGCAGCACCGGGGCCTTTGAAGCTTTCTTT. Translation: CASSTGAFEAFF.

This CDR3 is CASSEGQNEQFF. In nucleotides, the CDR3 is TGTGCCAGCAGCGAGGGCCAAAATGAGCAGTTCTTC. The chain recombines TRBV13 with TRBJ2-1, with D possibly TRBD2 on 5 matching bases. The ends were cut back, 5 bases at V and 7 bases at J, with 9 bases in the middle. Germline-derived CDR1 and CDR2 are PRHDT and FYEKMQ (reference sequence). The CDR3 is 12 residues long.